Shown below are 24 T cell receptor beta chains from a single sample sequenced in a study of Ad26.COV2.S vaccination and SARS-CoV-2 variants. This table comes from immunoSEQ multiplex PCR, and its TCRdb copy is limited to in-frame clones, with some not included. The data hold roughly 350,000 clones, with about nine tenths observed a single time. Treatment of the sample: about 20 received Ad26.COV2.S at low or high dose, single or two shots; 5 received placebo; per-sample allocation not given. Collection of the samples took place on day 63 after the first injection of vaccine or placebo. The material was peripheral blood, obtained in a trial of Ad26.COV2.S vaccine versus placebo. Receptors were obtained from a person aged 18 to 59 who received the Ad26.COV2.S COVID-19 vaccine or a placebo.

The V gene is TRBV9, the J gene TRBJ2-2; the match to TRBD2 covers 7 bases. Unmatched junction bases numbered 7, after V lost 3 bases and J lost 8 bases. The CDR3 is 14 amino acids. Germline CDR1 reads SGDLS; CDR2 reads YYNGEE. Here the CDR3 reads CASSGGLVGGELFF. DNA for the CDR3: TGTGCCAGCAGCGGTGGACTAGTCGGGGGGGAGCTGTTTTTT.

V and J are TRBV6-5 and TRBJ1-3; the match to TRBD1 covers 7 bases. J lost 1 base, V lost 2 bases, and 2 bases had no gene match. The CDR3 is made up of 15 amino acids. Germline CDR1 MNHEY, CDR2 SVGAGI. The CDR3, as DNA: TGTGCCAGCAGTTACACGACAGGGTCTGGAAACACCATATATTTT. This encodes CASSYTTGSGNTIYF.

The chain recombines TRBV3-1 (or the pseudogene TRBV3-2) with TRBJ2-1, with D hard to call. V was clipped by 0 bases and J by 3 bases, with 0 bases between them. Germline CDR1 LGHDT, CDR2 YNNKEL (reference sequence). The CDR3 consists of 12 residues. The CDR3 spells CASSQDYNEQFF. In DNA, the CDR3 is TGTGCCAGCAGCCAAGACTACAATGAGCAGTTCTTC.

This clone was seen once. The rearrangement uses TRBV6-2 or TRBV6-3 and TRBJ1-1; 7 bases are shared with TRBD1. The germline gives CDR1 MNHEY, CDR2 SVGEGT. The CDR3 totals 13 residues. The trim removed 0 bases at V and 7 bases at J, leaving 2 bases unmatched. CDR3 protein: CASSYSDRVEAFF. CDR3 in DNA: TGTGCCAGCAGTTACTCCGACAGGGTTGAAGCTTTCTTT.

This rearrangement joins TRBV4-3 to TRBJ2-5, with 8 bases identical to TRBD2. The germline V gene encodes CDR1 LGHNA and CDR2 YSLEER. Trimming cost V 2 bases and J 1 base; bases outside gene matches: 6. The CDR3 length is 16 residues. CDR3 nucleotide sequence: TGCGCCAGCAGCCAAAACAGCGGGGGCCTCCAAGAGACCCAGTACTTC. This translates into CASSQNSGGLQETQYF.

The V gene is TRBV28, the J gene TRBJ1-2; 7 bases agree with TRBD1. CDR1 is MDHEN, CDR2 SYDVKM, per germline. V gave up 5 bases and J gave up 4 bases; unmatched junction bases: 10. There are 15 residues in the CDR3. The CDR3, as DNA: TGTGCCAGCAGTCCCCCGACAGGGAATTTCTATGGCTACACCTTC. Protein product: CASSPPTGNFYGYTF.

In nucleotides, the CDR3 is TGTGCCAGCAGCGTCCCGGGGGCGGTCACTGAAGCTTTCTTT. Its translation: CASSVPGAVTEAFF. The chain links TRBV7-2 to TRBJ1-1, with TRBD1 as a possible D gene (6 bases). The V end was cut by 5 bases, the J end by 4 bases, with 14 bases between. The CDR3 consists of 14 residues. Germline V gene sequence: CDR1 SGHTA, CDR2 FQGNSA.

V is TRBV2 and J is TRBJ2-2; TRBD1 aligns across 10 bases. Per the germline V gene, CDR1 is SNHLY and CDR2 is FYNNEI. The length of the CDR3 is 15 residues. V gave up 6 bases and J gave up 7 bases; unmatched junction bases: 8. The CDR3 region is CASRRQGARNGELFF. CDR3 in DNA: TGTGCCAGCAGAAGACAGGGGGCTAGGAACGGGGAGCTGTTTTTT. Complete variable domain (other parts from reference TRBV2 and TRBJ2-2): EPEVTQTPSHQVTQMGQEVILRCVPISNHLYFYWYRQILGQKVEFLVSFYNNEISEKSEIFDDQFSVERPDGSNFTLKIRSTKLEDSAMYFCASRRQGARNGELFFGEGSRLTVL.

This chain connects TRBV5-1 to TRBJ1-2; maybe TRBD1 (6 bases). The germline V gene has CDR1 SGHRS and CDR2 YFSETQ. The CDR3 extends over 14 amino acids. With 2 bases removed from V and 1 base from J, the gap between germline ends came to 9 bases. CDR3: CASSFPGDNYGYTF. The CDR3 DNA sequence: TGCGCCAGCAGCTTCCCAGGGGATAACTATGGCTACACCTTC.

The genes are TRBV25-1 and TRBJ2-1; D is ambiguous. Germline values: CDR1 MGHDK, CDR2 SYGVNS. V was clipped by 1 base and J by 4 bases, with 8 bases between them. The CDR3 consists of 14 residues. For the CDR3, the DNA is TGTGCCAGCAGTGAATTAGGCAGTTACAATGAGCAGTTCTTC. It is translated as CASSELGSYNEQFF.

The J gene is TRBJ2-1, the V gene TRBV30; D might be TRBD2 (5 bases). V lost 2 bases to trimming and J lost 5 bases, with 7 bases between them. Germline-derived CDR1 and CDR2 are GTSNPN and SVGIG (reference sequence). This CDR3 has 12 residues. The CDR3: CAWSPGNNEQFF. DNA of the CDR3: TGTGCCTGGAGTCCGGGGAACAATGAGCAGTTCTTC.

The chain uses TRBV29-1 and TRBJ1-2; D gene ambiguous. In germline, CDR1 is SQVTM, CDR2 ANQGSEA. This CDR3 region has 13 residues. The V end was cut by 2 bases, the J end by 7 bases, with 14 bases between. CDR3 DNA: TGCAGCGTTGAAACTGCGTTAGAAGGTGGCTACACCTTC. This encodes CSVETALEGGYTF.

The chain carries TRBV11-2 and TRBJ1-3, with D possibly TRBD1 on 5 matching bases. Germline V lookup: CDR1 SGHAT, CDR2 FQNNGV. Trimming removed 5 bases from V and 0 bases from J, with 11 bases in between. The CDR3 is 15 residues long. The CDR3 loop is CASSLEGSSGNTIYF. Written as DNA, the CDR3 is TGTGCCAGCAGCCTCGAGGGGAGCTCTGGAAACACCATATATTTT.

V usage is TRBV6-5 and J usage is TRBJ2-3; 8 nucleotides align to TRBD2. Looked up from germline, CDR1 is MNHEY and CDR2 is SVGAGI. This CDR3 comprises 15 residues. J lost 11 bases, V lost 5 bases, and 15 bases had no gene match. The CDR3 here is CASSTGLVSGGGQYF. The CDR3 DNA reads TGTGCCAGCAGTACGGGACTAGTCAGCGGGGGAGGGCAGTATTTT.

The rearrangement uses TRBV7-2 and TRBJ2-5, with 8 positions matching TRBD2. CDR1 SGHTA and CDR2 FQGNSA come from the germline V gene. The V and J ends lost 0 bases and 5 bases, in that order; junction bases with no gene match: 5. The CDR3 is 15 residues long. The CDR3 here is CASSLASGVPETQYF. CDR3 nucleotides: TGTGCCAGCAGCTTAGCTAGCGGGGTTCCTGAGACCCAGTACTTC.

V gene TRBV18 combines with J gene TRBJ1-1; D remains unclear. Per germline, CDR1 KGHSH and CDR2 LQKENI. CDR3 length: 12 residues. Between the trimmed V and J ends, which lost 6 bases and 2 bases, there was a span of 7 bases. CDR3 sequence: CASSLGNTEAFF. CDR3 DNA sequence: TGTGCCAGCTCTCTGGGTAACACTGAAGCTTTCTTT.

The chain links TRBV10-3 to TRBJ2-1; 12 nucleotides line up with TRBD1. The ends lost 4 bases at V and 5 bases at J; junction bases unmatched: 9. This CDR3 spans 17 amino acids. CDR1 and CDR2 (germline): ENHRY, SYGVKD. This CDR3 is CAISVGTGGSHNNEQFF. The CDR3 region has the DNA TGTGCCATCAGTGTAGGGACAGGGGGCTCCCATAACAATGAGCAGTTCTTC.

The chain joins TRBV4-2 to TRBJ2-5; D remains ambiguous. There are 12 residues in the CDR3. Looked up from germline, CDR1 is LGHNA and CDR2 is YNFKEQ. The V gene lost 2 bases and the J gene lost 6 bases, with 7 bases spanning the gap. Here the CDR3 reads CASSQKEKTQYF. For the CDR3, the DNA is TGTGCCAGCAGCCAAAAGGAAAAGACCCAGTACTTC.

The rearrangement uses TRBV6-2 or TRBV6-3 and TRBJ2-7; TRBD1 matches at 7 bases. CDR3 size: 13 residues. V lost 3 bases and J lost 6; bases outside the gene matches: 5. Germline CDR1 is MNHEY and CDR2 is SVGEGT. The CDR3 bases are TGTGCCAGCAGTTATTCGACAGGGCTCGAGCAGTACTTC. This codes for CASSYSTGLEQYF.

The rearrangement joins TRBV5-1 to TRBJ2-6; TRBD1 aligns across 8 bases. The J segment lost 2 bases and the V segment lost 4 bases, leaving 8 bases of the junction unmatched. CDR1 is SGHRS, CDR2 YFSETQ, per germline. The CDR3 has 17 residues. The CDR3 here is CASSPTQQGAGANVLTF. The CDR3 DNA reads TGCGCCAGCAGCCCAACCCAACAGGGGGCTGGGGCCAACGTCCTGACTTTC.

The chain combines TRBV4-1 with TRBJ2-7, with a weak D call TRBD2 (5 bases). The CDR3 is 13 amino acids. Trimming removed 2 bases at V and 3 bases at J, with 8 bases between. Germline V gives CDR1 MGHRA, CDR2 YSYEKL. CDR3 amino acids: CASSQSGNYEQYF. The CDR3 nucleotides are TGCGCCAGCAGCCAATCGGGGAACTACGAGCAGTACTTC.

The gene calls are TRBV20-1 and TRBJ1-1; D ambiguous. CDR3 length: 14 amino acids. CDR1 is DFQATT and CDR2 is SNEGSKA in the germline V gene (reference sequence). V was shortened by 3 bases and J by 1 base, with 12 bases between the two germline ends. In DNA, the CDR3 is TGCAGTGCTAGTAAAAGCCGGGGGAACACTGAAGCTTTCTTT. This translates into CSASKSRGNTEAFF.

The V call is TRBV30, the J call TRBJ1-5; possible D gene TRBD1, 5 bases. Trimming stripped 4 bases from V and 4 bases from J, with 14 bases between. The CDR3 sequence is 14 residues long. CDR1 is GTSNPN and CDR2 is SVGIG in the germline V gene (reference sequence). This chain's CDR3 is CAWTETGGNQPQHF. CDR3 bases: TGTGCCTGGACCGAGACCGGGGGGAATCAGCCCCAGCATTTT. The whole variable domain, remainder taken from reference TRBV30 and TRBJ1-5, is SQTIHQWPATLVQPVGSPLSLECTVEGTSNPNLYWYRQAAGRGLQLLFYSVGIGQISSEVPQNLSASRPQDRQFILSSKKLLLSDSGFYLCAWTETGGNQPQHFGDGTRLSIL.

The CDR3 nucleotides are TGCGCCACAACCGGCGGCAGGGAATGGGAGACCCAGTACTTC. This codes for CATTGGREWETQYF. V is TRBV5-1 and J is TRBJ2-5; tentatively, D is TRBD1 (5 bases). Germline V gene lookup returns CDR1 SGHRS and CDR2 YFSETQ. Trimming removed 9 bases at V and 5 bases at J, with 20 bases between. CDR3 length: 14 amino acids.